The sequence of this T cell receptor (beta chain) was determined in a study of blood T cell repertoires in COVID-19. Across the whole study: The samples span acute and convalescent COVID-19 from the United States, Italy and Spain.

Germline V CDR1 and CDR2: MNHNY, SVGAGI (reference sequence). The CDR3 has 14 amino acids. V was clipped by 2 bases and J by 8 bases, with 12 bases between them. Produced via immunoSEQ multiplex PCR; TCRdb's table is partial and in-frame only. The sample has fewer than 450,000 clones, approximately 90% seen once. The chain employs TRBV6-6 and TRBJ1-4, with a weak D call TRBD1 (6 bases). The source is a woman aged 45 to 65 with COVID-19, enrolled during active disease. Source material: peripheral blood. CDR3 in DNA: TGTGCCAGCAGTTACGCAGGGGTGGGAGAAAAACTGTTTTTT. This translates into CASSYAGVGEKLFF.